The 16 T cell receptor beta chains given below trace back to one sample, sequenced in a study of cytomegalovirus exposure and HLA in healthy donors. This PCR relied on a set of 60 Vbeta primers and 13 Jbeta primers. Clones were read by immunoSEQ multiplex PCR, and TCRdb kept only the in-frame ones, dropping some. Of about 78,000 clones in the sample, over 60% were seen once. The sample comprised PBMCs. All receptors derive from a male donor in good health and CMV-seronegative.

On this clone: One end of the junction is discordant with germline, which a read error may explain. The CDR3 reads CANSLGGALTGELFF. The CDR3 region has the DNA TGTGCCAACAGCTTGGGGGGGGCGCTCACCGGGGAGCTGTTTTTT. The J gene is TRBJ2-2, the V gene TRBV9, with D tentatively TRBD2 (7 bases). Germline V gene data show CDR1 as SGDLS and CDR2 as YYNGEE. CDR3 size: 15 residues.

The CDR3 coding sequence is TGCGCCAGCAGCATATCGACAGGGTCTGACAATGAGCAGTTCTTC. Translated: CASSISTGSDNEQFF. The rearrangement uses TRBV5-1 and TRBJ2-1, with TRBD1 matching 7 bases. Germline lookup yields CDR1 SGHRS and CDR2 YFSETQ. The CDR3 runs 15 residues. J was trimmed by 5 bases and V by 4 bases; bases with no gene match: 9.

J is TRBJ1-5 and V is TRBV2; 9 bases fit TRBD1. The CDR3 has 15 residues. The V segment lost 6 bases and the J segment 4 bases; nucleotides outside the gene matches: 7. Looked up from germline, CDR1 is SNHLY and CDR2 is FYNNEI. The CDR3 loop is CASSYRTGENQPQHF. Here the CDR3 DNA reads TGTGCCAGCAGCTACCGGACAGGGGAGAATCAGCCCCAGCATTTT.

The chain links TRBV5-1 to TRBJ2-3; maybe TRBD2 (6 bases). V lost 8 bases, J lost 0 bases, and 16 bases lay in between. This CDR3 is 15 amino acids long. Germline loops: CDR1 SGHRS, CDR2 YFSETQ. The CDR3 loop reads CASRPGRGSTDTQYF. The CDR3 DNA sequence: TGCGCCAGTCGACCGGGGCGGGGAAGCACAGATACGCAGTATTTT.

The V call is TRBV5-6, the J call TRBJ1-2; 8 bases are shared with TRBD1. The germline V gene has CDR1 SGHDT and CDR2 YYEEEE. There are 16 residues in the CDR3. The J segment lost 4 bases and the V segment lost 4 bases, leaving 12 bases of the junction unmatched. CDR3 coding DNA: TGTGCCAGCAGCCCCGGGACAGGCAGTGTGGCCTATGGCTACACCTTC. It yields the protein CASSPGTGSVAYGYTF.

J is TRBJ2-2 and V is TRBV7-9, with D perhaps TRBD1 (5 bases). The CDR3 runs to 13 residues. V was pared by 5 bases and J by 6 bases, with 10 bases between. Looked up from germline, CDR1 is SEHNR and CDR2 is FQNEAQ (reference sequence). The DNA for the CDR3 is TGTGCCAGCAGCCCGTGGACATCCGGGGAGCTGTTTTTT. It translates to CASSPWTSGELFF.

The genes are TRBV19 and TRBJ1-1, with 8 nucleotides matching TRBD1. The germline V gene has CDR1 LNHDA and CDR2 SQIVND (reference sequence). CDR3 length: 14 amino acids. The junction had 10 bases not matched to a gene; V was cut back by 5 bases and J by 8 bases. The CDR3 loop reads CASSPHGGTGEAFF. DNA for the CDR3: TGTGCCAGTAGTCCTCACGGGGGGACAGGAGAAGCTTTCTTT.

The V call is TRBV5-4, the J call TRBJ2-3; TRBD2 matches at 10 bases. Germline trimming cut 4 bases from V and 4 bases from J; bases unmatched to any gene: 9. From germline, CDR1 is SGHNT and CDR2 YYREEE (reference sequence). The CDR3 contains 16 residues. CDR3 sequence reads: CASSPRLAGVSDTQYF. In nucleotides, the CDR3 is TGTGCCAGCAGCCCCCGGCTAGCGGGAGTCTCAGATACGCAGTATTTT.

This clone has a handful of counts. The chain couples TRBV27 to TRBJ1-1; D is uncertain. The CDR3 is 14 residues long. Trimming left V 4 bases short and J 5 bases short, with 14 bases between. Looked up from germline, CDR1 is MNHEY and CDR2 is SMNVEV (reference sequence). CDR3 sequence reads: CASSSPSSVTEAFF. The CDR3 coding sequence is TGTGCCAGCAGTTCCCCCTCGAGTGTGACTGAAGCTTTCTTT.

V usage is TRBV28 and J usage is TRBJ2-1; 7 bases map to TRBD2. CDR1 and CDR2 from the germline V gene are MDHEN and SYDVKM. The CDR3 runs to 16 residues. The junction had 9 bases not matched to a gene; V was cut back by 2 bases and J by 5 bases. CDR3 sequence reads: CASSLRFGGSHNEQFF. The CDR3 nucleotides are TGTGCCAGCAGTTTACGATTTGGCGGGAGCCACAATGAGCAGTTCTTC.

The chain combines TRBV14 with TRBJ2-5; TRBD2 might be the D (5 bases). V lost 2 bases, J lost 10 bases, and 8 bases lay in between. The germline CDR1 and CDR2 sequences are SGHDN and FVKESK. The CDR3 has 11 residues. The CDR3 reads CASSQYGIQYF. CDR3 bases: TGTGCCAGCAGCCAATACGGGATCCAGTACTTC. Supplemented by reference TRBV14 and TRBJ2-5, the full variable domain reads EAGVTQFPSHSVIEKGQTVTLRCDPISGHDNLYWYRRVMGKEIKFLLHFVKESKQDESGMPNNRFLAERTGGTYSTLKVQPAELEDSGVYFCASSQYGIQYFGPGTRLLVL.

The rearrangement joins TRBV6-6 to TRBJ1-1; D possibly corresponds to TRBD1 (6 bases). CDR1 and CDR2 from the germline V gene are MNHNY and SVGAGI (reference sequence). CDR3 length: 14 amino acids. Trimming left V 6 bases short and J 0 bases short, with 11 bases between. CDR3: CASSPTGMNTEAFF. In DNA, the CDR3 is TGTGCCAGCAGCCCTACAGGGATGAACACTGAAGCTTTCTTT.

V usage is TRBV28 and J usage is TRBJ2-1; tentatively, D is TRBD1 (6 bases). Germline loops: CDR1 MDHEN, CDR2 SYDVKM. The length of the CDR3 is 15 residues. The V gene lost 1 base and the J gene lost 8 bases, with 15 bases spanning the gap. The CDR3 DNA reads as TGTGCCAGCAGTTTATTCAGGGGTATGATAGATGAGCAGTTCTTC. Protein: CASSLFRGMIDEQFF.

The chain carries TRBV28 and TRBJ1-5; D is unclear. V lost 3 bases, J lost 0 bases, and 3 bases lay in between. The CDR3 consists of 13 residues. Germline CDR1 reads MDHEN; CDR2 reads SYDVKM. The CDR3 sequence is CASSFGSNQPQHF. The DNA of the CDR3 is TGTGCCAGCAGTTTCGGTAGCAATCAGCCCCAGCATTTT.

This chain connects TRBV7-8 to TRBJ1-4; maybe TRBD1 (5 bases). V was cut by 1 base and J by 10 bases, with 19 bases left in between. The CDR3 totals 16 residues. CDR1 and CDR2 (germline): SGHVS, FQNEAQ. For the CDR3, the DNA is TGTGCCAGCAGCTTAGGCGGGGGGGTCCAGGGCGGAAAACTGTTTTTT. This gives the protein CASSLGGGVQGGKLFF.

The rearrangement uses TRBV7-2 and TRBJ2-3, with 7 bases identical to TRBD2. Trimming cost V 3 bases and J 9 bases; bases outside gene matches: 6. This CDR3 is 13 amino acids long. Germline V CDR1 and CDR2: SGHTA, FQGNSA. CDR3 sequence (DNA): TGTGCCAGCAGCTTTCAAGGGAGGGTAACGCAGTATTTT. It specifies CASSFQGRVTQYF.